This T cell receptor beta chain was sequenced in a study of cytomegalovirus exposure and HLA in healthy donors (dated by TCRdb to about 2017). Looking at the study overall: An earlier analysis of roughly 610 of the donors reported about 280 Gb of sequence data and about 120 million unique TCR beta sequences obtained from about 179 million T cells. About 330 gigabases of sequencing data and around 80 million unique TCR sequences made up an early release that covered approximately 620 HLA-typed donors. Of the approximately 370 genotyped donors, 81% were placed in the genetic ancestry cluster associated with self-reported Caucasian donors. The aim of the study was to test whether cataloging public T cell receptors could identify signatures of past pathogen exposure. The study used immunosequencing to profile the T cell repertoires of some 600 subjects and linked those repertoires to cytomegalovirus serostatus. In addition to the first cohort of approximately 650 subjects, a separate validation cohort of 130 or so different subjects was used. The study combined high-throughput TCR immunosequencing, statistical association of individual TCRs with disease status, and machine learning to predict cytomegalovirus infection status. In a later analysis, previously published TCR beta repertoires from 670 or so donors were re-analyzed and high-resolution HLA genotyping was added so that TCR occurrence patterns could be studied. Rather than drawing on any new phenotypic data, the later analysis identified candidate immune exposures from TCR beta sequences and the way those sequences occurred across donors. In an earlier analysis of 550 to 700 of the donors, high-throughput TCR beta sequencing was used to judge whether each TCR beta V gene segment behaved as functional or pseudogenic. Donor age, sex, ethnicity and CMV serostatus were compiled alongside the repertoire data. A later genetic analysis used genome-wide SNP genotypes for about 65% of the roughly 670 donors, treating that subset as a discovery cohort. Every repertoire in the discovery cohort had been generated on one and the same sequencing platform. Both class I and class II loci were covered by HLA typing, at four-digit resolution. Typing coverage varied by locus: about 629-640 donors for A, B, C, DRB1 and DQB1; more than 500 for DQA1; more than 600 for DPA1; fewer than 480 for DPB1. A handful of DR-DQ haplotypes were handled as single units for association and clustering because linkage in the cohort was strong. On average, approximately 250,000 unique TCR beta nucleotide sequences were sequenced per donor among several hundred genotyped donors of the cohort, with around 19% of those sequences being non-productive. Paper-wide results and their limitations: Some IMGT-functional V segments, including TRBV6-2 and TRBV6-3, could not be distinguished by the 87-base-pair reads and were therefore excluded. An earlier analysis of 587 of the donors showed that most TCR beta V segments appeared in productive rearrangements either about 87% or about 30% of the time, which broadly matched IMGT annotations. A few of the identified cytomegalovirus-associated TCR beta chains were confirmed in vitro to be specific for cytomegalovirus antigens. A group of highly shared sequence variants was considered likely to be a technical artifact of the sequencing pipeline. According to a later analysis, parvovirus B19, influenza, CMV and Epstein-Barr virus appeared linked to several top co-occurrence clusters. In a later genetic analysis, a missense DCLRE1C variant was associated with V-gene and J-gene trimming of TCR beta chains, and the association was replicated in an independent cohort. The classifier was reported to diagnose cytomegalovirus status with high specificity and sensitivity in both the original cohort and the validation cohort. The only immune exposure information available for the cohort was CMV serostatus. In a later analysis, HLA-associated TCR beta chains were found to be more clonally expanded and to have lower generation probabilities than equally common non-associated chains. A total of around 150 TCR beta chains were listed by the study as associated with cytomegalovirus. The authors suggested that the approach could potentially be generalized to other disease states and immunological phenotypes. A further reported finding was that TCR beta sequences accurately predicted the HLA-A and HLA-B alleles for most subjects in the first cohort. HLA typing was unavailable for some donors at each locus, so association tests used only the typed subset. Most CMV-associated TCR beta chains appeared to be HLA-restricted in a later analysis, and the HLA associations seemed to be driven largely by CMV exposure. When HLA alleles, especially DR and DQ, strongly co-occurred, TCR associations were difficult to assign to individual alleles. In this cohort, only TCR beta chains were sequenced, and detectable features were limited by the absence of alpha or paired-chain data. Most TCR sequences were seen in very few donors, while some public TCRs were found in many individuals. Because counts were too low, seventeen rarely observed V segments, including chromosome 9 orphons, were excluded from the earlier analysis of 587 of the donors. A later genetic analysis reported fewer N-insertions in productive TCRs among donors in an Asian-associated ancestry cluster than the roughly 700-donor mean. In a later analysis, the rate of TCR association differed among HLA loci, with DRB1 alleles having the most associated TCRs and HLA-C alleles having the fewest. Specific HLA alleles were associated with more than 15,000 TCR beta sequences at a false discovery rate of 0.05 in a later analysis. Linkage disequilibrium might explain the correlated functional status among segregating V segments, but an unknown experimental factor could not be excluded. Sequencing depth was assumed to be roughly uniform across donors in the presence/absence analyses, though that assumption may not hold.

The cohort comprised some 730 healthy bone marrow donors. At the time of sampling, every cohort member was nominally healthy, though immune exposures that went unrecorded were likely present. The donor tested CMV seropositive and was one of the 289 seropositive cohort members. A peripheral blood sample was provided by each donor, and peripheral blood mononuclear cells were used for TCR beta sequencing. The Qiagen DNeasy Blood Extraction Kit was used to extract genomic DNA from the blood cell samples. The CDR3 contains 13 residues, cysteine and phenylalanine counted. The CDR3 DNA has 39 bases and is translated from base 1. The CDR1 and CDR2 encoded by the germline V gene are SGHTA and FQGTGA. Cut back by 5 bases and 7 bases, the V and J ends lie 12 bases apart. Libraries were prepared through the immunoSEQ multiplex PCR assay. A mixture of 60 forward primers for TCR Vbeta segments and 13 reverse primers for TCR Jbeta segments was used in the multiplex PCR. The CDR3 region of rearranged TCR beta genes was amplified from genomic DNA by a multiplex PCR assay. On the Illumina HiSeq System, the amplified TCR beta libraries were sequenced as 87-base-pair reads. In the original analysis: In a later analysis, roughly 80 million unique TCR beta chains were counted across the approximately 640 repertoires, and roughly 11 million of these chains were shared by at least two donors. A nearest-neighbor algorithm error-corrected the raw reads and collapsed the reads into unique sequences, merging closely related sequences to remove PCR and sequencing errors. Alignment of CDR3 sequences to IMGT reference sequences was used to assign V, D and J gene segments. For a sequence to be retained, a match of at least six nucleotides to both a V gene segment and a J gene segment was required. A rearrangement was called productive if the CDR3 had no stop codons and remained in frame with V and J, and every other rearrangement was called non-productive. CDR3 was defined according to IMGT convention as the region running from the second conserved V-encoded cysteine to the conserved J-encoded phenylalanine. The earlier analysis of some 540 of the donors excluded any sequence lacking an unambiguous match to a single V gene segment. An earlier analysis of about 590 of the donors classified V segments as functional when productive rearrangements were above 56.7% and as segregating when the standard deviation between donors was above 5%. A statistical classification framework was developed to diagnose cytomegalovirus status using the catalog of TCR beta chain sequences. In a later analysis, TCR nucleotide sequences were compared against IMGT/GENE-DB human TR gene sequences so that V and J genes could be assigned. A later analysis assigned CDR3 sequences and most-parsimonious VDJ recombination scenarios with the TCRdist pipeline. A later analysis defined each TCR beta chain by its CDR3 amino acid sequence plus V-gene family, and excluded reads lacking a unique V-gene family. To address suspected cross-contamination and a sequencing artifact, a later analysis removed roughly 640 highly shared, low-generation-probability nucleotide sequences. In a later analysis, a clonal expansion index was calculated for each public chain from normalized within-repertoire ranks of inferred template counts. A later analysis computed generation probabilities with a VDJ recombination model fitted to out-of-frame rearrangements, and checked the results against IGoR. Hypergeometric tests were used in a later analysis to score TCR-TCR, TCR-HLA and TCR-CMV co-occurrence, with a repertoire-size bias correction applied to the TCR pairs. To estimate false discovery rates, a later analysis permuted the HLA or CMV assignments 20 times. In a later analysis, co-occurring TCRs were grouped using DBSCAN, and TCRdist sequence similarity was added for clustering within HLA-allele-positive subsets. Co-occurrence clustering excluded repertoires with fewer than 30,000 or more than 120,000 public chains, plus five with anomalous nucleotide sharing. TCRdb obtained this table from immuneACCESS and retained in-frame rearrangements with V and J assigned. These tables miss some clones; where compared with another copy, unresolved V genes account for less than half of the shortfall, and the remainder is unexplained. D and trimming were read from the DNA, whereas the V and J calls and clone size are those reported in that table. Counted in this sample were 110,000 or so clones; 77% of them appeared once. The ten top clones hold approximately 9.9% of the sample.

With respect to this clone: The antigen it binds to is not known. Base-call qualities are not available, and no considerably larger clone is one nucleotide away.

The V and J genes are TRBV7-3 and TRBJ2-1; 6 matching bases give a weak D call of TRBD2. Sequencing was performed on PBMCs. The receptor comes from a man aged 35 to 55 in good health and CMV-seropositive. In nucleotides, the sequence is TGTGCCAGCAGCCAACTCCGGGGGAATGAGCAGTTCTTC. Translated, this is CASSQLRGNEQFF.